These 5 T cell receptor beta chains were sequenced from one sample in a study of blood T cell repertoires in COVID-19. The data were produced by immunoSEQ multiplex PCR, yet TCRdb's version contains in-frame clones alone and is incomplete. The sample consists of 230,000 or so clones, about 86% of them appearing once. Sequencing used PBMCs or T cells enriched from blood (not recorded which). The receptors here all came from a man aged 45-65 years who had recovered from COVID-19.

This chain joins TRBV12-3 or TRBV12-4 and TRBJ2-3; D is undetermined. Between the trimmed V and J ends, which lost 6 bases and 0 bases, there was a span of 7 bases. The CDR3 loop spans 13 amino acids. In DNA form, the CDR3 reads TGTGCCAGCAGCGTCCGTAGCACAGATACGCAGTATTTT. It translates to CASSVRSTDTQYF.

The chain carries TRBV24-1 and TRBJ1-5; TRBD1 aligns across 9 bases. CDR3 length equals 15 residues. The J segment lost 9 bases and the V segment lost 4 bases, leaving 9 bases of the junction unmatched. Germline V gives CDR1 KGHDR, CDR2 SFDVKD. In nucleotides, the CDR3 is TGTGCCACCAGTGAATCCGGGACAGGGTCATCGCCCCAGCATTTT. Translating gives CATSESGTGSSPQHF.

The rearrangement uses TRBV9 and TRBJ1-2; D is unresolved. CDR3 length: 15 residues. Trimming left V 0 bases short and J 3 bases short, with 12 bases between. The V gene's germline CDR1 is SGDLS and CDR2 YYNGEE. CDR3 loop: CASSVGSGGDYGYTF. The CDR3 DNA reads TGTGCCAGCAGCGTAGGGTCAGGTGGCGACTATGGCTACACCTTC.

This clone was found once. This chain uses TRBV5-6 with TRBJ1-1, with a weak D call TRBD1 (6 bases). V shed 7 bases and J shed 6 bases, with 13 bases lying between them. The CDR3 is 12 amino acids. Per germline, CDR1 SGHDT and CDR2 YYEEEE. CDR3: CASGKQGPEAFF. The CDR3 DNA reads TGTGCCAGCGGAAAACAGGGCCCTGAAGCTTTCTTT.

This chain's CDR3 is CASSVQGRNQPQHF. CDR3 sequence (DNA): TGTGCCAGCAGCGTACAGGGAAGAAATCAGCCCCAGCATTTT. This rearrangement joins TRBV7-2 to TRBJ1-5; perhaps TRBD1 as D (6 bases). The CDR3 totals 14 residues. V was trimmed by 5 bases and J by 4 bases, leaving 12 bases between them. Germline lookup yields CDR1 SGHTA and CDR2 FQGNSA.